The 9 T cell receptor beta chains in this list originate from one sample, sequenced in a study of blood T cell repertoires in COVID-19. Profiled with immunoSEQ multiplex PCR; TCRdb holds only in-frame clones, not every one. The sample comprises approximately 30,000 clones, 80% to 90% of which are singletons, and 0.55% to 0.7% rests with the top ten. The sample taken for sequencing was peripheral blood. These receptors all come from a woman in her thirties or forties with active or convalescent COVID-19.

The chain couples TRBV29-1 to TRBJ2-1; no definite D call. Looked up from germline, CDR1 is SQVTM and CDR2 is ANQGSEA. The CDR3 sequence is 14 residues long. The germline V and J ends were trimmed by 7 bases and 0 bases, with 13 bases remaining between them. This CDR3 reads CSANSLFSYNEQFF. CDR3 in DNA: TGCAGCGCGAACAGCCTATTCTCCTACAATGAGCAGTTCTTC.

This chain links TRBV28 with TRBJ2-4, with 11 positions matching TRBD1. CDR3 length: 16 amino acids. CDR1 and CDR2 (germline): MDHEN, SYDVKM. V lost 6 bases to trimming and J lost 0 bases; unmatched junction nucleotides: 4. The CDR3: CASRGQGAGAKNIQYF. The CDR3 DNA reads as TGTGCCAGCAGAGGACAGGGGGCGGGAGCCAAAAACATTCAGTACTTC.

This clone was detected once. The genes are TRBV2 and TRBJ2-5; 11 nucleotides match TRBD2. Unmatched junction bases numbered 7, after V lost 5 bases and J lost 2 bases. The CDR3 extends over 16 amino acids. Germline V gives CDR1 SNHLY, CDR2 FYNNEI. CDR3 loop: CASSPSSGRLQETQYF. DNA for the CDR3: TGTGCCAGCAGTCCGTCTAGCGGGAGGTTACAAGAGACCCAGTACTTC.

This sequence joins TRBV23-1 and TRBJ1-1; no firm D call. TRBV23-1 is filed as an ORF, its function uncertain. This CDR3 is built from 19 residues. V dropped 10 bases and J dropped 6 bases, with 36 bases sitting between them. CDR3 residues: CATPGEVCRGKQTNPEAFF. The CDR3 coding sequence is TGCGCCACCCCGGGCGAGGTATGCCGCGGGAAGCAGACTAACCCTGAAGCTTTCTTT.

The chain is built from TRBV11-2 and TRBJ1-4; D ambiguous. Per the germline V gene, CDR1 is SGHAT and CDR2 is FQNNGV. The CDR3 extends over 15 amino acids. The germline V and J ends were trimmed by 0 bases and 6 bases, with 11 bases remaining between them. The CDR3 sequence is CASSLEATGDEKLFF. The CDR3 DNA sequence: TGTGCCAGCAGCTTAGAAGCGACCGGGGATGAAAAACTGTTTTTT.

The chain has TRBV6-2 or TRBV6-3 and TRBJ1-5; possibly TRBD1 for D (6 bases). V dropped 0 bases and J dropped 0 bases, with 15 bases sitting between them. The CDR3 covers 18 residues. In germline, CDR1 is MNHEY, CDR2 SVGEGT. The CDR3 sequence is CASSYSRLGANSNQPQHF. In DNA form, the CDR3 reads TGTGCCAGCAGTTACTCGCGGCTGGGGGCCAATAGCAATCAGCCCCAGCATTTT.

The chain joins TRBV5-6 to TRBJ1-2; 7 nucleotides agree with TRBD1. Germline V gene lookup returns CDR1 SGHDT and CDR2 YYEEEE. This CDR3 is 15 amino acids long. V shed 0 bases and J 5 bases; nucleotides not matched to a gene: 7. CDR3 amino acids: CASSLAGQRSYGYTF. CDR3 DNA sequence: TGTGCCAGCAGCTTGGCGGGACAGCGTTCATATGGCTACACCTTC.

As DNA, the CDR3 is TGTGCCAGCAGCTGGAACAGGGGAAGCACCGGGGAGCTGTTTTTT. As protein: CASSWNRGSTGELFF. The V gene is TRBV13, the J gene TRBJ2-2; 7 bases map to TRBD1. From germline, CDR1 is PRHDT and CDR2 FYEKMQ (reference sequence). Unmatched junction bases numbered 6, after V lost 4 bases and J lost 4 bases. The CDR3 is 15 residues long.

This rearrangement joins TRBV5-1 to TRBJ2-3; perhaps TRBD1 as D (6 bases). Trimming cost V 0 bases and J 3 bases, with 14 bases left between them. Germline CDR1 and CDR2: SGHRS and YFSETQ. The CDR3 contains 16 residues. CDR3 sequence: CASSLEDSQGTDTQYF. The CDR3 bases are TGCGCCAGCAGCTTGGAGGACAGCCAGGGGACAGATACGCAGTATTTT.